This T cell receptor beta chain was observed in a study of early stage breast cancer tumors. Germline CDR1 reads SGHTA; CDR2 reads FQGTGA. The J segment lost 3 bases and the V segment lost 2 bases, leaving 4 bases of the junction unmatched. This CDR3 contains 15 residues. The repertoire was sequenced with immunoSEQ multiplex PCR; TCRdb's copy has only in-frame clones and lacks some. This table holds 60,000 to 80,000 clones, 70% to 85% found once. The chain links TRBV7-3 to TRBJ2-3; 8 bases match TRBD2. Sequencing input: blood. This TCR derives from a person in their sixties or seventies with breast cancer. DNA for the CDR3: TGTGCCAGCAGCTTAGGCGGGGGGAGGACAGATACGCAGTATTTT. It codes for CASSLGGGRTDTQYF.